These 15 T cell receptor beta chains were all obtained from the same sample, sequenced in a study of cytomegalovirus exposure and HLA in healthy donors. Researchers ran the PCR with 60 Vbeta and 13 Jbeta primers. The data were produced by immunoSEQ multiplex PCR, yet TCRdb's version contains in-frame clones alone and is incomplete. Of about 160,000 clones in the sample, 70% are singletons; the top ten hold 4% to 5%. The sequencing input was PBMCs. The receptors stem from a man in his late teens or twenties in good health and CMV-seropositive.

V usage is TRBV28 and J usage is TRBJ2-3; possibly TRBD2 for D (6 bases). The CDR3 has 20 residues. The germline gives CDR1 MDHEN, CDR2 SYDVKM. Trimming took off 5 bases at V and 0 bases at J, with 27 bases between the two ends. The CDR3 coding sequence is TGTGCCAGCAGTCCCACCGGACTACCTACTACATTTGCTAGCACAGATACGCAGTATTTT. Translated: CASSPTGLPTTFASTDTQYF.

The V gene is TRBV4-1, the J gene TRBJ1-5; 10 bases are shared with TRBD1. V trimming: 4 bases; J trimming: 6 bases; junction bases outside the gene matches: 9. This CDR3 contains 16 residues. Germline CDR1 is MGHRA and CDR2 is YSYEKL. This CDR3 reads CASSPRSGQGPQPQHF. In nucleotides, the CDR3 is TGCGCCAGCAGCCCAAGGTCGGGACAGGGGCCTCAGCCCCAGCATTTT.

This clone was counted a few times. This rearrangement joins TRBV5-5 to TRBJ1-1; D is ambiguous. Germline CDR1 is SGHKS and CDR2 is YYEKEE (reference sequence). This CDR3 comprises 14 residues. V gave up 4 bases and J gave up 2 bases, with 12 bases separating them. The CDR3 here is CASSVIRGNTEAFF. The CDR3 nucleotides read TGTGCCAGCAGCGTCATACGGGGTAACACTGAAGCTTTCTTT.

This sequence joins TRBV30 and TRBJ2-2; possibly TRBD2 for D (6 bases). CDR1 is GTSNPN, CDR2 SVGIG, per germline (reference sequence). The CDR3 consists of 15 residues. Trimming shortened V by 2 bases and J by 0 bases, and 10 bases separated the two germline ends. The CDR3 loop is CAWSNGGANTGELFF. The CDR3 nucleotides are TGTGCCTGGAGTAACGGGGGTGCGAACACCGGGGAGCTGTTTTTT.

This clone was observed a handful of times. The chain links TRBV5-4 to TRBJ2-1; 7 positions match TRBD2. V was clipped by 1 base and J by 7 bases; unmatched bases: 2. Germline-derived CDR1 and CDR2 are SGHNT and YYREEE (reference sequence). This CDR3 is 13 amino acids long. CDR3 sequence (DNA): TGTGCCAGCAGCTTGTCCGGGAGGAATGAGCAGTTCTTC. Protein: CASSLSGRNEQFF.

This clone was picked up a small number of times. The chain is built from TRBV10-3 and TRBJ1-1; 7 bases match TRBD1. Germline CDR1 is ENHRY and CDR2 is SYGVKD. The V gene end was trimmed by 11 bases and the J gene end by 4 bases; junction bases not matched to a gene: 10. CDR3 length: 13 amino acids. This chain's CDR3 is CAVNRDRGTEAFF. CDR3 in DNA: TGTGCCGTCAACCGGGACAGAGGCACTGAAGCTTTCTTT.

The chain joins TRBV7-9 to TRBJ2-1; 10 bases agree with TRBD2. The germline gives CDR1 SEHNR, CDR2 FQNEAQ (reference sequence). The V segment lost 1 base and the J segment 9 bases; nucleotides outside the gene matches: 3. The CDR3 has 14 amino acids. DNA for the CDR3: TGTGCCAGCAGCTTAGGGGGACTAGCGATTGAGCAGTTCTTC. This gives the protein CASSLGGLAIEQFF.

The rearrangement links TRBV5-1 to TRBJ2-5; D is perhaps TRBD2 (5 bases). The CDR3 is 16 amino acids. In germline, CDR1 is SGHRS, CDR2 YFSETQ. V gave up 0 bases and J gave up 2 bases, with 14 bases separating them. In DNA form, the CDR3 reads TGCGCCAGCAGCTTGGCCAGTCTAGCAGATCAAGAGACCCAGTACTTC. It translates to CASSLASLADQETQYF.

The genes are TRBV18 and TRBJ2-1; TRBD1 aligns across 10 bases. Germline CDR1 is KGHSH and CDR2 is LQKENI. The CDR3 runs to 15 residues. The J segment lost 8 bases and the V segment lost 3 bases, leaving 7 bases of the junction unmatched. The CDR3 sequence: CASSPDRGPGDEQFF. CDR3 nucleotides: TGTGCCAGCTCACCCGACAGGGGGCCTGGAGATGAGCAGTTCTTC.

This chain connects TRBV30 to TRBJ2-7; 14 nucleotides match TRBD2. Looked up from germline, CDR1 is GTSNPN and CDR2 is SVGIG (reference sequence). CDR3 length: 17 amino acids. V shed 5 bases and J 0 bases; nucleotides not matched to a gene: 9. This CDR3 is CAWAPGLAGESSYEQYV. The CDR3 DNA is TGTGCCTGGGCTCCGGGACTAGCGGGAGAGAGCTCCTACGAGCAGTACGTC.

The chain uses TRBV4-1 and TRBJ1-5; D possibly corresponds to TRBD1 (5 bases). In germline, CDR1 is MGHRA, CDR2 YSYEKL. This CDR3 has 15 amino acids. Trimming stripped 0 bases from V and 6 bases from J, with 12 bases between. CDR3 sequence (DNA): TGCGCCAGCAGCCAAGATGGAGGGGCCGGTCAGCCCCAGCATTTT. Its protein is CASSQDGGAGQPQHF.

This clone occurred a few times. This sequence joins TRBV27 and TRBJ1-1; 8 bases agree with TRBD1. Looked up from germline, CDR1 is MNHEY and CDR2 is SMNVEV (reference sequence). The CDR3 has 13 residues. Germline trimming cut 8 bases from V and 6 bases from J; bases unmatched to any gene: 8. The DNA of the CDR3 is TGTGCCAGCGCCAGACAGGGGTTGGCTGAAGCTTTCTTT. This sequence encodes CASARQGLAEAFF.

This chain links TRBV28 with TRBJ1-2, with D hard to call. CDR1 and CDR2 from the germline V gene are MDHEN and SYDVKM. Trimming stripped 3 bases from V and 10 bases from J, with 9 bases between. The CDR3 runs to 11 residues. The CDR3 reads CASSLGVFYTF. The DNA of the CDR3 is TGTGCCAGCAGTTTGGGCGTATTCTACACCTTC.

This clone was recorded once. The genes are TRBV25-1 and TRBJ1-2; 8 nucleotides align to TRBD1. The CDR3 spans 14 residues. V trimming: 6 bases; J trimming: 7 bases; junction bases outside the gene matches: 10. From germline, CDR1 is MGHDK and CDR2 SYGVNS. Here the CDR3 DNA reads TGTGCCAGCAGAGACAGGGGAATGGTTGGTGGCTACACCTTC. Residues: CASRDRGMVGGYTF.

V gene TRBV11-3 combines with J gene TRBJ1-1; D may be TRBD1 (6 bases). Germline V gene sequence: CDR1 SGHNT, CDR2 YENEEA. V lost 5 bases and J lost 1, with 11 bases in between. The CDR3 consists of 14 residues. The CDR3 DNA reads as TGTGCCAGCAGCCAGGGACAATCGAACACTGAAGCTTTCTTT. Its protein is CASSQGQSNTEAFF. The full variable domain, with the rest looked up from reference TRBV11-3 and TRBJ1-1, is EAGVVQSPRYKIIEKKQPVAFWCNPISGHNTLYWYLQNLGQGPELLIRYENEEAVDDSQLPKDRFSAERLKGVDSTLKIQPAELGDSAVYLCASSQGQSNTEAFFGQGTRLTVV.